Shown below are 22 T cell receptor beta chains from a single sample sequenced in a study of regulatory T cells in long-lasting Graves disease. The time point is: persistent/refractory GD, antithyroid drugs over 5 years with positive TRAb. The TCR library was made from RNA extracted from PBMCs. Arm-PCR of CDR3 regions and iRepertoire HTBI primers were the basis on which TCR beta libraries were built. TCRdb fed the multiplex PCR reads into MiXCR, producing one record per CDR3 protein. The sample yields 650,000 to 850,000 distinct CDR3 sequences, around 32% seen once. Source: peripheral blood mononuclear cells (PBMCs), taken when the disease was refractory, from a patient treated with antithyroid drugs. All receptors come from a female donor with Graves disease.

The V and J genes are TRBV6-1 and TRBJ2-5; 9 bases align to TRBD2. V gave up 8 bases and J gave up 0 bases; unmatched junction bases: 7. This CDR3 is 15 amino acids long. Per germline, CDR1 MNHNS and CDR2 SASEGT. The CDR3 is CASAEREDHQETQYF. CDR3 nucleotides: TGTGCCAGCGCGGAGCGGGAGGACCACCAAGAGACCCAGTACTTC.

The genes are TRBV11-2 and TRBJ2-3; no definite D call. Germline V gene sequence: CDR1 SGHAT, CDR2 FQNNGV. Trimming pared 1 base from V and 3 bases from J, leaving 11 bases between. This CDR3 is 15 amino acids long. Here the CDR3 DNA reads TGTGCCAGCAGCTTAGGGGGATTCAGGACAGATACGCAGTATTTT. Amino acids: CASSLGGFRTDTQYF. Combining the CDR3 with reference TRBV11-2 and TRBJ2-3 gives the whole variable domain EAGVAQSPRYKIIEKRQSVAFWCNPISGHATLYWYQQILGQGPKLLIQFQNNGVVDDSQLPKDRFSAERLKGVDSTLKIQPAKLEDSAVYLCASSLGGFRTDTQYFGPGTRLTVL.

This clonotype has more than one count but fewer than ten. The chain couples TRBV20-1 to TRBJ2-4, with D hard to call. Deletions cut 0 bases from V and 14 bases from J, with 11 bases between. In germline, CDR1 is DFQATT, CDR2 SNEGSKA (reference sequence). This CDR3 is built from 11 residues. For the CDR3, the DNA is TGCAGTGCTAGAGATTGGAAGCTGGAGTACTTC. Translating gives CSARDWKLEYF.

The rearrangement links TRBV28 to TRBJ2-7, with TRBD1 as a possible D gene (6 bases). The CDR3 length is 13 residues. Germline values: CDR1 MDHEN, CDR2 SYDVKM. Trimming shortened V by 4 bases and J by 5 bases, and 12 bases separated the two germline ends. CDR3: CASSSGQIHEQYF. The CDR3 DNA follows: TGTGCCAGCAGTTCTGGACAGATCCACGAGCAGTACTTC.

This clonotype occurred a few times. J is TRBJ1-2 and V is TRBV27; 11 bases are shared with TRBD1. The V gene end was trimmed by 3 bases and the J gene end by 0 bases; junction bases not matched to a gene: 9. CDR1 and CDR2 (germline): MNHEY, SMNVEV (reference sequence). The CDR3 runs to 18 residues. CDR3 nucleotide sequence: TGTGCCAGCAGTTTCGACGGGACAGGGGGAGGTCCTAACTATGGCTACACCTTC. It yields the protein CASSFDGTGGGPNYGYTF.

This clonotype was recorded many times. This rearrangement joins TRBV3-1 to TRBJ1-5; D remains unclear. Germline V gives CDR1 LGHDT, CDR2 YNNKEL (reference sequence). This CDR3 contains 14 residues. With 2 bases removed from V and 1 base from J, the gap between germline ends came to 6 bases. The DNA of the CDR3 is TGTGCCAGCAGCCAAAGGAGCAGCAATCAGCCCCAGCATTTT. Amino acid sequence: CASSQRSSNQPQHF.

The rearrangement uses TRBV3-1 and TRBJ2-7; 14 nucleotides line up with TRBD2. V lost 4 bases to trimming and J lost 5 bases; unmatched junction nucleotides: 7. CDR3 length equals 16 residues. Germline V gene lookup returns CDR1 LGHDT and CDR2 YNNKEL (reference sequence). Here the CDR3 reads CASSPAGTSGSDEQYF. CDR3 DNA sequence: TGTGCCAGCAGCCCAGCCGGGACTAGCGGGAGTGACGAGCAGTACTTC.

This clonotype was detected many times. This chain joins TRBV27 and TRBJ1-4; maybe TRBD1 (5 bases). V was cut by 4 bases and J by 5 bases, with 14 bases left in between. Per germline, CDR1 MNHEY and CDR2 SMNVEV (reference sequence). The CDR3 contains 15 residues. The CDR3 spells CASSSTGRMNEKLFF. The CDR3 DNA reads TGTGCCAGCAGTTCAACGGGACGGATGAATGAAAAACTGTTTTTT. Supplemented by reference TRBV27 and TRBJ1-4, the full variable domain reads EAQVTQNPRYLITVTGKKLTVTCSQNMNHEYMSWYRQDPGLGLRQIYYSMNVEVTDKGDVPEGYKVSRKEKRNFPLILESPSPNQTSLYFCASSSTGRMNEKLFFGSGTQLSVL.

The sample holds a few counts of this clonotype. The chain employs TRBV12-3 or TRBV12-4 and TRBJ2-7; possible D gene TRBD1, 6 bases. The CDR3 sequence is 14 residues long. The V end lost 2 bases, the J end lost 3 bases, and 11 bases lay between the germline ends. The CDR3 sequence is CASSLSGQSYEQYF. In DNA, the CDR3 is TGTGCCAGCAGTTTATCTGGACAGAGCTACGAGCAGTACTTC.

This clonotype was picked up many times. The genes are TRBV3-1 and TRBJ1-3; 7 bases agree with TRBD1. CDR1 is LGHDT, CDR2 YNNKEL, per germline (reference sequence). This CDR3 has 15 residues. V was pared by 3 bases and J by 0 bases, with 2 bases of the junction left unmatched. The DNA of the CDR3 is TGTGCCAGCAGCCAGCGGACAGGCTCTGGAAACACCATATATTTT. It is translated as CASSQRTGSGNTIYF.

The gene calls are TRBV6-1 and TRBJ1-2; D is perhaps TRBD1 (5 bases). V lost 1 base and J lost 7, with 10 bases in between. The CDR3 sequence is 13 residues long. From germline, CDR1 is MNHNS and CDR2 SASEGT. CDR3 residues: CASSEEGRLGYTF. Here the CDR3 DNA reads TGTGCCAGCAGTGAAGAGGGGAGACTTGGCTACACCTTC.

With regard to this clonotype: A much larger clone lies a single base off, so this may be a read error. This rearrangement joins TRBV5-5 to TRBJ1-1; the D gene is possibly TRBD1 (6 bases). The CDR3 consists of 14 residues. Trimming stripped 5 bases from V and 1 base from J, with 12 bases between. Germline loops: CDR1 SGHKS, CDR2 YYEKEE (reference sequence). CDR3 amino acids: CASRIGQTNTEAFF. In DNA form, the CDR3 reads TGTGCCAGCAGAATCGGACAGACGAACACTGAAGCTTTCTTT. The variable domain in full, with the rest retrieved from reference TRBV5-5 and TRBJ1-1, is DAGVTQSPTHLIKTRGQQVTLRCSPISGHKSVSWYQQVLGQGPQFIFQYYEKEERGRGNFPDRFSARQFPNYSSELNVNALLLGDSALYLCASRIGQTNTEAFFGQGTRLTVV.

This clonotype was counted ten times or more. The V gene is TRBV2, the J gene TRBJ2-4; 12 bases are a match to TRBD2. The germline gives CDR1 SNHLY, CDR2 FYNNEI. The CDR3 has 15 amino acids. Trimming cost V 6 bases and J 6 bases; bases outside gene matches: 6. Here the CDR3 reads CASRKGLAGLNIQYF. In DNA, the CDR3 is TGTGCCAGCAGGAAGGGACTAGCGGGTCTAAACATTCAGTACTTC.

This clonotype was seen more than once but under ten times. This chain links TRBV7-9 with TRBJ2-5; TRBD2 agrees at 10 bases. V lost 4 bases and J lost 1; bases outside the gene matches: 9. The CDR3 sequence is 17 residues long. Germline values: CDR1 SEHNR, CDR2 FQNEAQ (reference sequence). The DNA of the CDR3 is TGTGCCAGCAGCTCCCGGACGACTAGCGGGCCCCAAGAGACCCAGTACTTC. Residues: CASSSRTTSGPQETQYF.

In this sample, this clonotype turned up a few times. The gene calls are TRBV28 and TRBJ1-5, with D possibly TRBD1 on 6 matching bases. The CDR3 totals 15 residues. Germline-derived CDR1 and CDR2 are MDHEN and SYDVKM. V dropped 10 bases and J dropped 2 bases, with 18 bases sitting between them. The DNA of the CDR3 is TGTGCCATCCAGACAGGTTCGTGGGGCAATCAGCCCCAGCATTTT. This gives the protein CAIQTGSWGNQPQHF.

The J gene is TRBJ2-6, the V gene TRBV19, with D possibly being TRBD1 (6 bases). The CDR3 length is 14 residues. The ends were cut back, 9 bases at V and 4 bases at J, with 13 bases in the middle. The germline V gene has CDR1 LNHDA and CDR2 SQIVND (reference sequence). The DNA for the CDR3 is TGTGCCAGCCAGACAGGTGCCGGGGCCAACGTCCTGACTTTC. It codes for CASQTGAGANVLTF.

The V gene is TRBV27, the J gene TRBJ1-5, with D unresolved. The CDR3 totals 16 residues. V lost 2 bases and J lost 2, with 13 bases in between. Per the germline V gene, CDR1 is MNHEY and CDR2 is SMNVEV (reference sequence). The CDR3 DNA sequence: TGTGCCAGCAGTTTAATAGGTACGGCAGGCAATCAGCCCCAGCATTTT. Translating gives CASSLIGTAGNQPQHF.

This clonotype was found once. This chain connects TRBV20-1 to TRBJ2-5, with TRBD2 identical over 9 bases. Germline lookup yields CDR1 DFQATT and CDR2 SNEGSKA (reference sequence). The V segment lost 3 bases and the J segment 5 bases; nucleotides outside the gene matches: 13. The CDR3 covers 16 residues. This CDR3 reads CSARALLAGGHETQYF. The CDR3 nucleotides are TGCAGTGCTAGGGCCTTACTGGCGGGAGGGCACGAGACCCAGTACTTC.

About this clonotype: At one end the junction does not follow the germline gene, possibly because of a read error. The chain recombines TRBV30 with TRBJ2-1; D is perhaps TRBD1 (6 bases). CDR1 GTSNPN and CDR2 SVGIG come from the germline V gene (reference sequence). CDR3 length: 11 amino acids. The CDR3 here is CASRGHNVQFF. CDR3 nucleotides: TGTGCTTCAAGGGGACACAATGTGCAGTTCTTC.

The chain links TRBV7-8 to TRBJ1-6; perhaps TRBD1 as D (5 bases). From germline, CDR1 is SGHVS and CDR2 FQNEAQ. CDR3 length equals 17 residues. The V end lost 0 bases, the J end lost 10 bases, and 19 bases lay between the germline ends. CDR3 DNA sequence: TGTGCCAGCAGCTTAGCCAGACTGGGGGGGGTGGGGTCACCCCTCCACTTT. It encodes CASSLARLGGVGSPLHF. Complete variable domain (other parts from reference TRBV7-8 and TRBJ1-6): GAGVSQSPRYKVAKRGQDVALRCDPISGHVSLFWYQQALGQGPEFLTYFQNEAQLDKSGLPSDRFFAERPEGSVSTLKIQRTQQEDSAVYLCASSLARLGGVGSPLHFGNGTRLTVT.

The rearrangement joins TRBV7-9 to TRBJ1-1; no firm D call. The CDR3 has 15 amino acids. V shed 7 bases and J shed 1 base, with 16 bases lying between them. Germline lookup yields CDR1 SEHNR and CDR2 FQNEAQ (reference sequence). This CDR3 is CASTPRASSNTEAFF. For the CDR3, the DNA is TGTGCCAGCACCCCCCGCGCGTCGTCGAACACTGAAGCTTTCTTT.

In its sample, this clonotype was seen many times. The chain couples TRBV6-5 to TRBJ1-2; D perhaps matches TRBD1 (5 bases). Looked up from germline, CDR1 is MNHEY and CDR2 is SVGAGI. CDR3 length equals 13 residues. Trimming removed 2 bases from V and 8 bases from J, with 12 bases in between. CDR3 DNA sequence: TGTGCCAGCAGTTACCTTCAGGGAAGGGGCTACACCTTC. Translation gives CASSYLQGRGYTF.